The 24 T cell receptor beta chains below come from one sample, sequenced in a study of shared clonotypes between healthy human individuals (dated by TCRdb to 2018 to 2020). The library was prepared using the immunoSEQ multiplex PCR assay. The source is immuneACCESS, and TCRdb retained only in-frame sequences with V and J called. Part of the clones is not carried over; for the studies checked, unresolved V genes explain less than half of this, and the remainder is unexplained. The sample has about 680,000 clones on record, approximately 79% of them singletons. The top ten hold approximately 1.8% of the sample. The sample taken for sequencing was memory CD4+ T cells sorted from blood. Explained via the paper, the cell subset or site label denotes: CD45RA-negative fraction. The receptors stem from a woman aged 30 to 39 in good health.

This chain uses TRBV19 with TRBJ2-2; TRBD1 matches 8 bases. Germline assignment: CDR1 LNHDA and CDR2 SQIVND (reference sequence). This CDR3 has 15 amino acids. The junction had 8 bases not matched to a gene; V was cut back by 7 bases and J by 4 bases. The CDR3 DNA follows: TGTGCCAGTACCAACACAGGGGGAATCACCGGGGAGCTGTTTTTT. This sequence encodes CASTNTGGITGELFF.

The chain joins TRBV5-1 to TRBJ2-1; D is uncertain. The CDR3 spans 13 residues. Trimming took off 0 bases at V and 7 bases at J, with 8 bases between the two ends. The germline gives CDR1 SGHRS, CDR2 YFSETQ. The CDR3 coding sequence is TGCGCCAGCAGCTTGGACTCTTTTAATGAGCAGTTCTTC. Its protein product is CASSLDSFNEQFF.

The CDR3, as DNA: TGTGCCAGCAGCCAATTGGGACTAGCGGGAAGCTCCTACGAGCAGTACTTC. Protein sequence: CASSQLGLAGSSYEQYF. The chain combines TRBV14 with TRBJ2-7; 13 nucleotides align to TRBD2. Trimming took 2 bases from V and 0 from J; bases not matched to a gene: 4. Germline V gene lookup returns CDR1 SGHDN and CDR2 FVKESK. The CDR3 sequence is 17 residues long.

In nucleotides, the CDR3 is TGTGCCAGCAGCGCAACTAATGAAAAACTGTTTTTT. Residues: CASSATNEKLFF. The chain employs TRBV5-6 and TRBJ1-4; D unclear. Germline CDR1 is SGHDT and CDR2 is YYEEEE. The V gene lost 4 bases and the J gene lost 0 bases, with 1 base spanning the gap. The CDR3 loop spans 12 amino acids.

V gene TRBV7-9 combines with J gene TRBJ2-3; D is undetermined. Trimming removed 3 bases from V and 6 bases from J, with 13 bases in between. Germline loops: CDR1 SEHNR, CDR2 FQNEAQ (reference sequence). The CDR3 totals 14 residues. The CDR3 DNA is TGTGCCAGCAGCTTCCGGGTCTCGAGGGATACGCAGTATTTT. This translates into CASSFRVSRDTQYF. The variable domain in full, completed from reference TRBV7-9 and TRBJ2-3, reads DTGVSQNPRHKITKRGQNVTFRCDPISEHNRLYWYRQTLGQGPEFLTYFQNEAQLEKSRLLSDRFSAERPKGSFSTLEIQRTEQGDSAMYLCASSFRVSRDTQYFGPGTRLTVL.

The CDR3 coding sequence is TGTGCCACCAGCATTAAGACAGGGGGAGTTTATGAGCAGTTCTTC. Translated: CATSIKTGGVYEQFF. This rearrangement joins TRBV15 to TRBJ2-1; 9 bases agree with TRBD1. The CDR3 is 15 residues long. J gave up 8 bases and V 4 bases, and 9 bases lay outside the gene matches. Germline V gives CDR1 LNHNV, CDR2 YYDKDF (reference sequence).

There are a few counts of this clone. This rearrangement joins TRBV19 to TRBJ1-6; TRBD1 might be the D (6 bases). The CDR3 runs to 17 residues. Germline CDR1 and CDR2: LNHDA and SQIVND (reference sequence). Trimming left V 4 bases short and J 8 bases short, with 21 bases between. The CDR3 spells CASSSSLGRGGHSPLHF. The CDR3 bases are TGTGCCAGTAGTAGTTCCCTTGGCAGGGGCGGGCATTCACCCCTCCACTTT.

This clone was picked up a small number of times. The chain is built from TRBV5-1 and TRBJ2-3, with D possibly matching TRBD2 (6 bases). Trimming pared 4 bases from V and 3 bases from J, leaving 15 bases between. The CDR3 extends over 15 amino acids. Germline CDR1 is SGHRS and CDR2 is YFSETQ. DNA of the CDR3: TGCGCCAGCAGCCCCCGACTAGGGGAGACAGATACGCAGTATTTT. This translates into CASSPRLGETDTQYF.

This clone was seen a few times. The chain combines TRBV25-1 with TRBJ2-7; D perhaps matches TRBD2 (6 bases). The CDR3 length is 17 residues. Trimming removed 4 bases at V and 2 bases at J, with 21 bases between. The V gene's germline CDR1 is MGHDK and CDR2 SYGVNS. The CDR3 DNA reads as TGTGCCAGCAGTGCTAGCCCCCCGACTAGTCGGACCTACGAGCAGTACTTC. Amino acids: CASSASPPTSRTYEQYF.

The chain joins TRBV23-1 to TRBJ2-7; 7 nucleotides align to TRBD2. TRBV23-1 is an ORF, with its function uncertain. Trimming at V came to 10 bases and at J to 3 bases, leaving 18 bases not matched to a gene. The CDR3 has 16 amino acids. As DNA, the CDR3 is TGCGCCATCTCCGTGGGGGGAGGTAAGCGGGACTACGAGCAGTACTTC. Its translation is CAISVGGGKRDYEQYF.

The chain employs TRBV5-1 and TRBJ2-6, with D unresolved. Trimming cost V 5 bases and J 4 bases, with 7 bases left between them. The CDR3 is 13 residues long. Germline-derived CDR1 and CDR2 are SGHRS and YFSETQ. CDR3 DNA sequence: TGCGCCAGCAGTTACGCCGGGGCCAACGTCCTGACTTTC. This sequence encodes CASSYAGANVLTF.

There are a few counts of this clone. The chain is built from TRBV7-3 and TRBJ2-2; D is perhaps TRBD2 (6 bases). Germline assignment: CDR1 SGHTA and CDR2 FQGTGA. The CDR3 extends over 16 amino acids. V was cut by 0 bases and J by 4 bases, with 12 bases left in between. The CDR3 protein is CASSLTGGSSTGELFF. The CDR3 DNA reads as TGTGCCAGCAGCTTAACGGGAGGCTCCTCCACCGGGGAGCTGTTTTTT.

This clone was seen a few times. The J gene is TRBJ2-7, the V gene TRBV15; 7 bases fit TRBD1. The CDR3 is made up of 14 amino acids. V shed 4 bases and J 1 base; nucleotides not matched to a gene: 4. CDR1 and CDR2 from the germline V gene are LNHNV and YYDKDF (reference sequence). In DNA, the CDR3 is TGTGCCACCAGCAACCCGGGACAGTCCTACGAGCAGTACTTC. It codes for CATSNPGQSYEQYF.

The rearrangement uses TRBV6-6 and TRBJ1-3, with D possibly matching TRBD1 (6 bases). CDR3 length equals 13 residues. V lost 7 bases and J lost 6, with 13 bases in between. CDR1 is MNHNY, CDR2 SVGAGI, per germline (reference sequence). The CDR3 loop reads CASKGGTVNTIYF. CDR3 nucleotides: TGTGCCAGCAAAGGGGGAACAGTAAACACCATATATTTT.

The rearrangement links TRBV11-2 to TRBJ2-3, with a tentative D call TRBD1 (5 bases). Germline assignment: CDR1 SGHAT and CDR2 FQNNGV. The V end was cut by 0 bases, the J end by 3 bases, with 7 bases between. CDR3 length: 14 residues. The CDR3 loop is CASSLEAGTDTQYF. CDR3 sequence (DNA): TGTGCCAGCAGCTTAGAGGCAGGGACAGATACGCAGTATTTT.

The chain joins TRBV5-1 to TRBJ1-5; TRBD1 agrees at 7 bases. CDR1 is SGHRS and CDR2 is YFSETQ in the germline V gene. The V and J ends lost 0 bases and 4 bases, in that order; junction bases with no gene match: 4. The CDR3 is 15 amino acids. The CDR3 is CASSLGDSVNQPQHF. In nucleotides, the CDR3 is TGCGCCAGCAGCTTGGGGGACAGCGTTAATCAGCCCCAGCATTTT.

As regards this clone: The sample carries other DNA sequences with the same CDR3. This chain uses TRBV5-1 with TRBJ1-1; the D is unclear. The length of the CDR3 is 14 residues. The germline gives CDR1 SGHRS, CDR2 YFSETQ. Trimming shortened V by 1 base and J by 0 bases, and 7 bases separated the two germline ends. CDR3 DNA sequence: TGCGCCAGCAGCTTGCCGGGAGTGAACACTGAAGCTTTCTTT. This translates into CASSLPGVNTEAFF.

The CDR3 loop is CASSYRGRVKVDTQYF. The CDR3, as DNA: TGTGCCAGCTCATACAGAGGACGGGTCAAAGTTGATACGCAGTATTTT. The chain is built from TRBV18 and TRBJ2-3; no firm D call. V lost 5 bases and J lost 6, with 21 bases in between. CDR3 length: 16 amino acids. Germline lookup yields CDR1 KGHSH and CDR2 LQKENI.

The chain is built from TRBV9 and TRBJ1-2; 12 bases are a match to TRBD1. This CDR3 has 15 residues. Unmatched junction bases numbered 4, after V lost 0 bases and J lost 7 bases. Looked up from germline, CDR1 is SGDLS and CDR2 is YYNGEE. The DNA of the CDR3 is TGTGCCAGCAGCGTAGGGGGACAGGGGGCAAGTGGCTACACCTTC. Protein: CASSVGGQGASGYTF.

The chain carries TRBV7-3 and TRBJ2-3; D assignment may be TRBD1 or TRBD2 (6 bases each). The CDR3 runs to 15 residues. Trimming cost V 1 base and J 9 bases, with 17 bases left between them. Per germline, CDR1 SGHTA and CDR2 FQGTGA. The CDR3 nucleotides are TGTGCCAGCAGCTTAAACGGGGGCGCCGGTAAGACGCAGTATTTT. The encoded protein is CASSLNGGAGKTQYF.

The chain carries TRBV18 and TRBJ1-1, with no clear D. The CDR3 runs 14 residues. The germline V gene has CDR1 KGHSH and CDR2 LQKENI. Trimming left V 1 base short and J 3 bases short, with 9 bases between. The CDR3 here is CASSPQNEDTEAFF. The CDR3 DNA is TGTGCCAGCTCACCACAAAACGAGGACACTGAAGCTTTCTTT.

The rearrangement joins TRBV5-6 to TRBJ1-3; 9 bases match TRBD1. From germline, CDR1 is SGHDT and CDR2 YYEEEE. The CDR3 covers 18 residues. The V segment lost 1 base and the J segment 0 bases; nucleotides outside the gene matches: 8. Here the CDR3 DNA reads TGTGCCAGCAGCTTGCGATGGACAGGGGCCCGCTCTGGAAACACCATATATTTT. It encodes CASSLRWTGARSGNTIYF.

V is TRBV2 and J is TRBJ1-1; 7 nucleotides match TRBD1. Losses at the gene ends were 6 bases for V and 5 bases for J; bases not matched to a gene: 6. Germline V gene sequence: CDR1 SNHLY, CDR2 FYNNEI. The CDR3 extends over 13 amino acids. Written as DNA, the CDR3 is TGTGCCAGCAGCCACAGGGGAGATACTGAAGCTTTCTTT. It yields the protein CASSHRGDTEAFF.

The genes are TRBV27 and TRBJ2-3, with 7 bases identical to TRBD1. Germline V gene sequence: CDR1 MNHEY, CDR2 SMNVEV (reference sequence). Trimming took 1 base from V and 3 from J; bases not matched to a gene: 13. This CDR3 has 18 residues. Written as DNA, the CDR3 is TGTGCCAGCAGTTTATTGTCTATCAGGGCAGGGGGAACAGATACGCAGTATTTT. Translating it yields CASSLLSIRAGGTDTQYF.